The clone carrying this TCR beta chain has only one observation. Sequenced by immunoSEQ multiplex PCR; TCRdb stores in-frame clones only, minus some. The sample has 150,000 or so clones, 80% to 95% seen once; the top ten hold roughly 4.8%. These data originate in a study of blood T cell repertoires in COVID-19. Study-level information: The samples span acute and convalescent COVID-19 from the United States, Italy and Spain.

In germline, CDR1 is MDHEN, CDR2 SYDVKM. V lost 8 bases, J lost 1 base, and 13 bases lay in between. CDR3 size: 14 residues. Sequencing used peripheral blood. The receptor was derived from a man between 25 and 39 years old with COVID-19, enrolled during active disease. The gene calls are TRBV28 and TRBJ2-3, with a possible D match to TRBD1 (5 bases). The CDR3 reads CASALQVGTDTQYF. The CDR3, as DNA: TGTGCCAGCGCCTTACAGGTTGGCACAGATACGCAGTATTTT.